The 21 T cell receptor beta chains given below trace back to one sample, sequenced in a study of blood T cells in healthy people across ages. Next came a second PCR, run for about 7 to 12 cycles, which used a sample-barcoded 5' primer along with a J-beta primer mix. TCRdb re-called the 5' RACE reads through MiXCR, storing one row per CDR3 protein. This table holds around 1.5 million distinct CDR3 sequences, about 31% found once. Sequencing was done on a sample of blood. The receptor set was obtained from a woman in her 30s in good health.

V is TRBV20-1 and J is TRBJ1-1, with D unresolved. Germline-derived CDR1 and CDR2 are DFQATT and SNEGSKA (reference sequence). V lost 6 bases, J lost 4 bases, and 15 bases lay in between. The CDR3 runs 13 residues. CDR3 bases: TGCAGTGCCCCGCCCGGAAAGGGCACTGAAGCTTTCTTT. Translating it yields CSAPPGKGTEAFF.

Of note for this clonotype: The junction does not match germline at one end; this may be a read error. CDR3 protein: CASSLEGHGELLF. Written as DNA, the CDR3 is TGTGCCAGCAGCTTAGAGGGACACGGGGAGCTGTTGTTT. This sequence joins TRBV7-9 and TRBJ2-2; the D gene is possibly TRBD1 (6 bases). CDR3 length equals 13 residues. Germline loops: CDR1 SEHNR, CDR2 FQNEAQ (reference sequence).

V and J are TRBV7-9 and TRBJ1-1; 11 positions agree with TRBD1. The CDR3 covers 17 residues. The trim removed 0 bases at V and 6 bases at J, leaving 9 bases unmatched. From germline, CDR1 is SEHNR and CDR2 FQNEAQ (reference sequence). The CDR3: CASSLAARGQGVPEAFF. CDR3 nucleotides: TGTGCCAGCAGCTTAGCTGCTAGGGGACAGGGGGTTCCTGAAGCTTTCTTT. The complete variable domain, with remaining parts taken from reference TRBV7-9 and TRBJ1-1, reads DTGVSQNPRHKITKRGQNVTFRCDPISEHNRLYWYRQTLGQGPEFLTYFQNEAQLEKSRLLSDRFSAERPKGSFSTLEIQRTEQGDSAMYLCASSLAARGQGVPEAFFGQGTRLTVV.

Many counts were recorded for this clonotype. V gene TRBV5-1 combines with J gene TRBJ2-1; maybe TRBD1 (6 bases). Germline V lookup: CDR1 SGHRS, CDR2 YFSETQ. This CDR3 contains 16 residues. Trimming shortened V by 0 bases and J by 3 bases, and 13 bases separated the two germline ends. Here the CDR3 reads CASSLVSGQNYNEQFF. The CDR3, as DNA: TGCGCCAGCAGCTTGGTATCGGGACAAAACTACAATGAGCAGTTCTTC. Combining the CDR3 with reference TRBV5-1 and TRBJ2-1 gives the whole variable domain KAGVTQTPRYLIKTRGQQVTLSCSPISGHRSVSWYQQTPGQGLQFLFEYFSETQRNKGNFPGRFSGRQFSNSRSEMNVSTLELGDSALYLCASSLVSGQNYNEQFFGPGTRLTVL.

This clonotype has only a few counts. V gene TRBV3-1 combines with J gene TRBJ1-2; D not certain. Trimming removed 0 bases at V and 8 bases at J, with 7 bases between. Germline lookup yields CDR1 LGHDT and CDR2 YNNKEL (reference sequence). The CDR3 is 12 amino acids. This CDR3 is CASSQESGGYTF. CDR3 bases: TGTGCCAGCAGCCAAGAGTCCGGGGGCTACACCTTC.

The genes are TRBV30 and TRBJ1-2, with D possibly TRBD1 on 5 matching bases. V was pared by 3 bases and J by 8 bases, with 13 bases between. CDR3 length: 12 amino acids. CDR1 and CDR2 from the germline V gene are GTSNPN and SVGIG (reference sequence). Here the CDR3 reads CAWRLDGTGYTF. The CDR3 region has the DNA TGTGCCTGGAGACTCGATGGGACCGGCTACACCTTC.

The chain employs TRBV27 and TRBJ1-5, with a weak D call TRBD1 (5 bases). Between the trimmed V and J ends, which lost 3 bases and 2 bases, there was a span of 11 bases. CDR3 length: 15 residues. The germline gives CDR1 MNHEY, CDR2 SMNVEV (reference sequence). The CDR3 DNA reads as TGTGCCAGCAGTTTCCAGGGCTATGGCAATCAGCCCCAGCATTTT. Protein sequence: CASSFQGYGNQPQHF.

The rearrangement joins TRBV27 to TRBJ1-2, with D unresolved. The CDR3 has 16 residues. V dropped 2 bases and J dropped 3 bases, with 16 bases sitting between them. Looked up from germline, CDR1 is MNHEY and CDR2 is SMNVEV (reference sequence). CDR3 sequence: CASSLLSSGGDYGYTF. In nucleotides, the CDR3 is TGTGCCAGCAGTTTACTGTCCTCTGGAGGCGACTATGGCTACACCTTC.

The genes are TRBV7-2 and TRBJ1-2, with TRBD1 matching 7 bases. Trimming at V came to 5 bases and at J to 0 bases, leaving 6 bases not matched to a gene. This CDR3 comprises 15 residues. Germline CDR1 and CDR2: SGHTA and FQGNSA. The CDR3 nucleotides are TGTGCCAGCAGCAGACGGGACAGAGCTAACTATGGCTACACCTTC. Its protein is CASSRRDRANYGYTF.

CDR3 in amino acids: CASSLEGLHNEQFF. The DNA for the CDR3 is TGCGCCAGCAGCTTGGAGGGGCTGCACAATGAGCAGTTCTTC. This chain connects TRBV5-1 to TRBJ2-1; D is perhaps TRBD1 (5 bases). From germline, CDR1 is SGHRS and CDR2 YFSETQ. The length of the CDR3 is 14 residues. V shed 0 bases and J shed 5 bases, with 9 bases lying between them.

The chain recombines TRBV5-1 with TRBJ2-7, with D unclear. The CDR3 totals 14 residues. In germline, CDR1 is SGHRS, CDR2 YFSETQ. Trimming cost V 0 bases and J 0 bases, with 7 bases left between them. The CDR3 coding sequence is TGCGCCAGCAGCTTGGACGGTTACTCCTACGAGCAGTACTTC. Translating it yields CASSLDGYSYEQYF.

This clonotype appeared a few times. The chain recombines TRBV7-2 with TRBJ2-6; D perhaps matches TRBD1 (6 bases). The CDR3 has 17 amino acids. Per germline, CDR1 SGHTA and CDR2 FQGNSA. V was cut by 2 bases and J by 0 bases, with 11 bases left in between. The CDR3 DNA reads TGTGCCAGCAGCTTAAGGGGGTTCCCCTCTGGGGCCAACGTCCTGACTTTC. Translated: CASSLRGFPSGANVLTF.

V and J are TRBV4-1 and TRBJ1-4; TRBD1 agrees at 10 bases. This CDR3 spans 15 amino acids. Germline values: CDR1 MGHRA, CDR2 YSYEKL. V lost 2 bases to trimming and J lost 11 bases; unmatched junction nucleotides: 8. CDR3 nucleotides: TGCGCCAGCAGCCAACTAGGGGGACAGGGGTGGAAACTGTTTTTT. It specifies CASSQLGGQGWKLFF.

The chain recombines TRBV7-3 with TRBJ2-1, with 10 bases aligning to TRBD2. Trimming took 4 bases from V and 10 from J; bases not matched to a gene: 4. Germline CDR1 is SGHTA and CDR2 is FQGTGA. The CDR3 extends over 13 amino acids. For the CDR3, the DNA is TGTGCCAGCAGCTCCCCGGGACTAGCGGAGCAGTTCTTC. Its translation: CASSSPGLAEQFF.

In the case of this clonotype: Possible read error: a much larger clone is one base away. The rearrangement uses TRBV10-3 and TRBJ2-5; TRBD2 is a possible D gene (5 bases). The DNA end lines up better with TRBJ2-7; the J call may be wrong. The germline gives CDR1 ENHRY, CDR2 SYGVKD. The length of the CDR3 is 13 residues. The CDR3 sequence is CAIRDWRNYEQYF. CDR3 DNA sequence: TGTGCCATCAGGGATTGGAGGAACTACGAGCAGTACTTC.

This rearrangement joins TRBV20-1 to TRBJ1-5; D remains unclear. This CDR3 has 10 amino acids. The V gene's germline CDR1 is DFQATT and CDR2 SNEGSKA (reference sequence). With 3 bases removed from V and 11 bases from J, the gap between germline ends came to 8 bases. CDR3: CSAREEAQHF. CDR3 in DNA: TGCAGTGCTAGGGAGGAGGCCCAGCATTTT.

This clonotype has more than one count but fewer than ten. The chain recombines TRBV28 with TRBJ1-5; 7 positions match TRBD1. V shed 6 bases, J shed 5 bases, and the junction held 22 bases outside the gene matches. Germline assignment: CDR1 MDHEN and CDR2 SYDVKM. This CDR3 region has 19 residues. CDR3 loop: CASRPRTGTAYTFDQPQHF. CDR3 DNA sequence: TGTGCCAGCAGACCTCGGACCGGGACAGCTTACACATTCGATCAGCCCCAGCATTTT.

The chain has TRBV18 and TRBJ2-5, with TRBD2 matching 10 bases. The CDR3 contains 15 residues. Per the germline V gene, CDR1 is KGHSH and CDR2 is LQKENI. The ends lost 5 bases at V and 4 bases at J; junction bases unmatched: 7. The CDR3 region has the DNA TGTGCCAGCTCAGACGGGACTAGCGTCGGAGAGACCCAGTACTTC. Amino acids: CASSDGTSVGETQYF.

Concerning this clonotype itself: A much larger clone lies a single base off, so this may be a read error. This rearrangement joins TRBV5-1 to TRBJ2-1; D might be TRBD2 (9 bases). CDR3 length: 18 residues. V dropped 5 bases and J dropped 8 bases, with 29 bases sitting between them. The germline gives CDR1 SGHRS, CDR2 YFSETQ. In DNA, the CDR3 is TGCGCCAGCAGTTCGAGACAGGGGTGGACTAGCGAATACGATGAGCAGTTCTTC. Amino acid sequence: CASSSRQGWTSEYDEQFF.

This clonotype came up a few times. The V call is TRBV2, the J call TRBJ2-1; 8 nucleotides line up with TRBD1. The germline V gene encodes CDR1 SNHLY and CDR2 FYNNEI. With V trimmed by 6 bases and J by 2 bases, 6 bases remained unmatched. The CDR3 spans 15 residues. The CDR3 protein is CASRDDRGAYNEQFF. CDR3 sequence (DNA): TGTGCCAGCAGAGACGACAGGGGTGCCTACAATGAGCAGTTCTTC.

This clonotype was seen a few times. The rearrangement joins TRBV12-3 or TRBV12-4 to TRBJ2-5; the match to TRBD2 covers 7 bases. The CDR3 loop spans 16 amino acids. With V trimmed by 1 base and J by 0 bases, 5 bases remained unmatched. The DNA for the CDR3 is TGTGCCAGCAGTTTAGGAGGGGAGGGTTACCAAGAGACCCAGTACTTC. Its protein product is CASSLGGEGYQETQYF.